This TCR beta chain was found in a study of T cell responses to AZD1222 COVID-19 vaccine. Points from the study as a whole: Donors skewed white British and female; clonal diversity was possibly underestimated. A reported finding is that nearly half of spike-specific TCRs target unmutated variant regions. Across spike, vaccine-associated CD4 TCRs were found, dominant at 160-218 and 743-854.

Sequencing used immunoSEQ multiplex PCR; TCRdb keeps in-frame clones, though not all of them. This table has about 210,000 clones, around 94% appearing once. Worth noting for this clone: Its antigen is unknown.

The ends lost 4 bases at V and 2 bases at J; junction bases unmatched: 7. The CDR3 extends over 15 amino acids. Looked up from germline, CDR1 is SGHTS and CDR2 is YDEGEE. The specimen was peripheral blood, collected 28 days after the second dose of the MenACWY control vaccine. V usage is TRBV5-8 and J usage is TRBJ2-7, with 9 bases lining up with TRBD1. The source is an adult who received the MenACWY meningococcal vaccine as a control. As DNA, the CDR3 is TGTGCCAGCAGCGCCCGGGACAGGGCAACCTACGAGCAGTACTTC. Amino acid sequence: CASSARDRATYEQYF.